A single sample is the source of the 13 T cell receptor beta chains below, sequenced in a study of T cells after yellow fever vaccination. TCRdb ran MiXCR on the 5' RACE reads and lists one entry per CDR3 protein. The sample has around 230,000 distinct CDR3 sequences, less than 7.5% seen once. This sample comprised CD4+ T cells sorted from PBMCs, obtained on the day of the yellow fever booster vaccination. All receptors come from a man aged 25-40 years who received the YFV17D yellow fever vaccine.

This clonotype was picked up many times. This rearrangement joins TRBV2 to TRBJ2-7, with D perhaps TRBD1 (6 bases). The germline V gene has CDR1 SNHLY and CDR2 FYNNEI. The CDR3 spans 14 residues. Trimming left V 7 bases short and J 0 bases short, with 13 bases between. Here the CDR3 reads CASTQGSRSYEQYF. The CDR3 region has the DNA TGTGCCAGCACCCAGGGGAGTCGCTCCTACGAGCAGTACTTC.

A word on this clonotype: This could be a read error, since a much larger clone is one nucleotide away. The rearrangement joins TRBV7-2 to TRBJ1-2; D gene uncertain. The CDR3 extends over 14 amino acids. V was clipped by 6 bases and J by 1 base, with 12 bases between them. In germline, CDR1 is SGHTA, CDR2 FQGNSA. The CDR3 loop reads CASSIDGYNYGYTF. CDR3 in DNA: TGTGCCAGCAGTATCGACGGGTATAACTATGGCTACACCTTC. Filled out from reference TRBV7-2 and TRBJ1-2, the complete variable domain reads GAGVSQSPSNKVTEKGKDVELRCDPISGHTALYWYRQSLGQGLEFLIYFQGNSAPDKSGLPSDRFSAERTGGSVSTLTIQRTQQEDSAVYLCASSIDGYNYGYTFGSGTRLTVV.

In DNA, the CDR3 is TGCAGTGCCAAAGTCCCTAGGGGCGGGTTGCCAGATACGCAGTATTTT. Its translation: CSAKVPRGGLPDTQYF. V and J are TRBV20-1 and TRBJ2-3, with D perhaps assigned TRBD1 or TRBD2 (5 bases each). CDR1 is DFQATT and CDR2 is SNEGSKA in the germline V gene (reference sequence). The ends were cut back, 6 bases at V and 4 bases at J, with 23 bases in the middle. This CDR3 comprises 16 residues.

This clonotype was detected only a few times. This rearrangement joins TRBV20-1 to TRBJ2-7; TRBD2 aligns across 7 bases. After removal of 6 bases from V and 2 bases from J, the junction contained 7 bases not matched to a gene. The CDR3 contains 13 residues. Germline CDR1 reads DFQATT; CDR2 reads SNEGSKA (reference sequence). The chain's CDR3 is CSAPKAGAYEQYF. CDR3 coding DNA: TGCAGTGCCCCTAAGGCGGGAGCCTACGAGCAGTACTTC.

This clonotype was counted only a few times. This chain links TRBV3-1 with TRBJ2-6; 7 nucleotides agree with TRBD1. This CDR3 contains 19 residues. Germline loops: CDR1 LGHDT, CDR2 YNNKEL (reference sequence). The V and J ends lost 1 base and 4 bases, in that order; junction bases with no gene match: 13. CDR3 DNA: TGTGCCAGCAGCCAAGCATTCAGACTCACAGGGGCAGGGGCCAACGTCCTGACTTTC. This translates into CASSQAFRLTGAGANVLTF. Full variable domain (rest looked up from reference TRBV3-1 and TRBJ2-6): DTAVSQTPKYLVTQMGNDKSIKCEQNLGHDTMYWYKQDSKKFLKIMFSYNNKELIINETVPNRFSPKSPDKAHLNLHINSLELGDSAVYFCASSQAFRLTGAGANVLTFGAGSRLTVL.

The chain couples TRBV5-1 to TRBJ2-7, with D perhaps TRBD2 (6 bases). The V end was cut by 3 bases, the J end by 5 bases, with 15 bases between. Germline loops: CDR1 SGHRS, CDR2 YFSETQ. The CDR3 sequence is 14 residues long. The CDR3 nucleotides read TGCGCCAGCAGCTCCCACCAGACTAGTCACGAGCAGTACTTC. Its translation is CASSSHQTSHEQYF.

The chain joins TRBV6-4 to TRBJ2-2; no firm D call. This CDR3 comprises 15 residues. The V end lost 7 bases, the J end lost 5 bases, and 17 bases lay between the germline ends. Germline CDR1 MRHNA, CDR2 SNTAGT. The chain's CDR3 is CASKVTPGLTGELFF. CDR3 bases: TGTGCCAGCAAGGTTACCCCAGGTTTGACCGGGGAGCTGTTTTTT.

The chain employs TRBV18 and TRBJ2-5, with D unresolved. The CDR3 totals 15 residues. V was shortened by 4 bases and J by 2 bases, with 14 bases between the two germline ends. Germline lookup yields CDR1 KGHSH and CDR2 LQKENI. The CDR3 sequence is CASSLHRGRQETQYF. CDR3 nucleotides: TGTGCCAGCTCACTCCATCGAGGCCGACAAGAGACCCAGTACTTC.

This clonotype has a count of ten or more. The gene calls are TRBV19 and TRBJ2-4; D is unresolved. CDR3 size: 12 residues. Germline V CDR1 and CDR2: LNHDA, SQIVND (reference sequence). Trimming pared 2 bases from V and 5 bases from J, leaving 4 bases between. The CDR3 is CASSIPQNIQYF. CDR3 DNA sequence: TGTGCCAGTAGTATACCCCAAAACATTCAGTACTTC.

A note on this clonotype: One base away lies a much larger clone, so this may be a sequencing read error. The V and J genes are TRBV20-1 and TRBJ2-7; the D gene could be TRBD1 or TRBD2 (7 bases each). The CDR3 is 12 residues long. Germline assignment: CDR1 DFQATT and CDR2 SNEGSKA (reference sequence). V was shortened by 6 bases and J by 6 bases, with 15 bases between the two germline ends. This CDR3 reads CSAKQGRGEQYF. The DNA of the CDR3 is TGCAGTGCAAAACAGGGGAGGGGCGAGCAGTACTTC.

This clonotype was recorded many times. The CDR3 region has the DNA TGTGCCAGCAGTTCCTGGGAGGACACTGAAGCTTTCTTT. Translating gives CASSSWEDTEAFF. J is TRBJ1-1 and V is TRBV25-1; D unclear. The V end was cut by 5 bases, the J end by 3 bases, with 10 bases between. The germline V gene has CDR1 MGHDK and CDR2 SYGVNS. This CDR3 has 13 amino acids.

This clonotype turned up a few times. V is TRBV12-3 or TRBV12-4 and J is TRBJ2-7; 7 positions match TRBD2. This CDR3 spans 14 amino acids. V was pared by 5 bases and J by 0 bases, with 4 bases of the junction left unmatched. The CDR3 DNA follows: TGTGCCAGCAGTACAGGACTAGACTCCTACGAGCAGTACTTC. Protein: CASSTGLDSYEQYF.

This clonotype was picked up a small number of times. V and J are TRBV10-1 and TRBJ2-3, with TRBD1 matching 7 bases. Germline V gene lookup returns CDR1 WNHNN and CDR2 SYGVQD (reference sequence). The CDR3 length is 15 residues. Trimming took 0 bases from V and 1 from J; bases not matched to a gene: 1. The CDR3 nucleotides read TGCGCCAGCAGTGAGTCGCAGGGGGGCACAGATACGCAGTATTTT. Translating it yields CASSESQGGTDTQYF.